A single sample gave rise to the 16 T cell receptor beta chains below, sequenced in a study of cytomegalovirus exposure and HLA in healthy donors. Primers: 60 Vbeta forward and 13 Jbeta reverse. The protocol was immunoSEQ multiplex PCR, while the TCRdb copy is restricted to in-frame clones and leaves out a portion. The sample records 110,000 to 150,000 clones, roughly 72% being singletons. Sequenced: PBMCs. These receptors were collected from a man in his forties in good health and CMV-seronegative.

The V and J genes are TRBV9 and TRBJ1-3; D remains unclear. Trimming shortened V by 3 bases and J by 2 bases, and 15 bases separated the two germline ends. There are 16 residues in the CDR3. Germline V gene lookup returns CDR1 SGDLS and CDR2 YYNGEE. The CDR3, as DNA: TGTGCCAGCAGCGCTCTGTTCGGGAACGCTGGAAACACCATATATTTT. Translated: CASSALFGNAGNTIYF.

This rearrangement joins TRBV4-1 to TRBJ1-2; D possibly corresponds to TRBD1 (6 bases). V was cut by 3 bases and J by 4 bases, with 12 bases left in between. The length of the CDR3 is 14 residues. CDR1 is MGHRA and CDR2 is YSYEKL in the germline V gene. In nucleotides, the CDR3 is TGCGCCAGCAGCCAGGAACAGGGACCCTATGGCTACACCTTC. Its translation: CASSQEQGPYGYTF.

The chain links TRBV13 to TRBJ2-1, with 10 bases identical to TRBD2. V lost 5 bases and J lost 5; bases outside the gene matches: 15. The germline gives CDR1 PRHDT, CDR2 FYEKMQ (reference sequence). The CDR3 consists of 18 residues. The CDR3 protein is CASSPPSPGLAVNNEQFF. For the CDR3, the DNA is TGTGCCAGCAGCCCCCCCTCCCCCGGACTAGCGGTGAACAATGAGCAGTTCTTC.

The J gene is TRBJ1-4, the V gene TRBV4-1; TRBD1 matches at 9 bases. Germline assignment: CDR1 MGHRA and CDR2 YSYEKL. The CDR3 is 19 residues long. The V segment lost 2 bases and the J segment 0 bases; nucleotides outside the gene matches: 10. The CDR3 loop reads CASSQPGQGSFATNEKLFF. The CDR3 region has the DNA TGCGCCAGCAGCCAACCGGGACAGGGCAGTTTTGCAACTAATGAAAAACTGTTTTTT.

This chain links TRBV30 with TRBJ2-2; 7 nucleotides line up with TRBD2. The CDR3 contains 14 residues. Trimming took 7 bases from V and 1 from J; bases not matched to a gene: 6. The germline gives CDR1 GTSNPN, CDR2 SVGIG (reference sequence). The CDR3 here is CASRPGGNTGELFF. The CDR3 coding sequence is TGTGCCTCGCGTCCGGGAGGGAACACCGGGGAGCTGTTTTTT.

This chain links TRBV7-2 with TRBJ2-5; perhaps TRBD2 as D (5 bases). The CDR3 loop spans 15 amino acids. From germline, CDR1 is SGHTA and CDR2 FQGNSA. V lost 6 bases and J 0 bases, leaving 14 bases between the germline ends. The CDR3 bases are TGTGCCAGCAGGCCGACCCTACTAGACCAAGAGACCCAGTACTTC. Encoded protein: CASRPTLLDQETQYF.

This clone appeared a single time. The chain has TRBV28 and TRBJ1-2; maybe TRBD1 (6 bases). The germline CDR1 and CDR2 sequences are MDHEN and SYDVKM. There are 16 residues in the CDR3. Trimming left V 1 base short and J 8 bases short, with 20 bases between. CDR3 residues: CASSLFEGQSREGYTF. CDR3 coding DNA: TGTGCCAGCAGTTTATTCGAGGGACAATCCCGAGAGGGCTACACCTTC.

The rearrangement joins TRBV7-9 to TRBJ2-5; 7 bases are shared with TRBD1. CDR1 is SEHNR and CDR2 is FQNEAQ in the germline V gene (reference sequence). J gave up 3 bases and V 6 bases, and 7 bases lay outside the gene matches. The CDR3 runs 14 residues. The DNA of the CDR3 is TGTGCCAGCAGTCGTCCGGGACAGAAAGAGACCCAGTACTTC. Protein: CASSRPGQKETQYF. Based on the CDR3 plus reference TRBV7-9 and TRBJ2-5, the full variable domain is DTGVSQNPRHKITKRGQNVTFRCDPISEHNRLYWYRQTLGQGPEFLTYFQNEAQLEKSRLLSDRFSAERPKGSFSTLEIQRTEQGDSAMYLCASSRPGQKETQYFGPGTRLLVL.

This sequence joins TRBV10-3 and TRBJ1-1; D is perhaps TRBD1 (6 bases). Germline CDR1 reads ENHRY; CDR2 reads SYGVKD. V was shortened by 2 bases and J by 6 bases, with 13 bases between the two germline ends. The CDR3 is made up of 14 amino acids. CDR3 sequence: CAISEGQFGAEAFF. DNA of the CDR3: TGTGCCATCAGTGAGGGACAGTTCGGCGCTGAAGCTTTCTTT.

Only one count was recorded for this clone. The chain couples TRBV7-9 to TRBJ2-5; weak D call: TRBD1 (6 bases). This CDR3 has 15 amino acids. Germline CDR1 and CDR2: SEHNR and FQNEAQ (reference sequence). V was trimmed by 4 bases and J by 1 base, leaving 13 bases between them. CDR3 sequence reads: CASSSIQGIQETQYF. The CDR3 DNA is TGTGCCAGCAGCTCGATACAGGGAATCCAAGAGACCCAGTACTTC.

The V gene is TRBV11-2, the J gene TRBJ1-1; the D is unclear. V dropped 5 bases and J dropped 0 bases, with 13 bases sitting between them. The CDR3 totals 15 residues. Germline assignment: CDR1 SGHAT and CDR2 FQNNGV. CDR3 DNA: TGTGCCAGCAGCCGGTCTACAGTCATGAACACTGAAGCTTTCTTT. It translates to CASSRSTVMNTEAFF.

V is TRBV5-6 and J is TRBJ1-1, with 7 nucleotides matching TRBD1. The CDR3 contains 15 residues. Germline assignment: CDR1 SGHDT and CDR2 YYEEEE. Trimming removed 4 bases from V and 5 bases from J; junction bases left unmatched: 11. CDR3 nucleotides: TGTGCCAGCAGCCGTTTGACAGGGACTTGGACTGAAGCTTTCTTT. This encodes CASSRLTGTWTEAFF.

The V gene is TRBV4-2, the J gene TRBJ1-1; possible D gene TRBD1, 6 bases. The CDR3 sequence is 15 residues long. Germline CDR1 LGHNA, CDR2 YNFKEQ. The V end was cut by 4 bases, the J end by 4 bases, with 16 bases between. The CDR3 coding sequence is TGTGCCAGCAGCCTCCAGACCTTCAGGGGCACTGAAGCTTTCTTT. Translated: CASSLQTFRGTEAFF.

The chain joins TRBV5-3 to TRBJ1-5, with unresolved D. TRBV5-3 is an ORF, and what it does is uncertain. This CDR3 region has 14 residues. V gave up 7 bases and J gave up 3 bases, with 14 bases separating them. Here the CDR3 reads CARVYNHPNQPQHF. CDR3 coding DNA: TGTGCCAGAGTTTACAATCATCCCAATCAGCCCCAGCATTTT.

This clone occurred a few times. The chain recombines TRBV29-1 with TRBJ1-2; no clear D. V lost 7 bases, J lost 5 bases, and 17 bases lay in between. The germline CDR1 and CDR2 sequences are SQVTM and ANQGSEA. The CDR3 is made up of 13 amino acids. The CDR3 here is CSAKGGRGYGYTF. The CDR3 DNA is TGCAGCGCTAAAGGTGGCAGAGGATATGGCTACACCTTC.

V and J are TRBV4-2 and TRBJ2-2; 13 nucleotides match TRBD2. The J segment lost 1 base and the V segment lost 0 bases, leaving 2 bases of the junction unmatched. CDR3 length: 18 residues. From germline, CDR1 is LGHNA and CDR2 YNFKEQ. CDR3 residues: CASSQDGTSGVNTGELFF. Written as DNA, the CDR3 is TGTGCCAGCAGCCAAGACGGGACTAGCGGGGTGAACACCGGGGAGCTGTTTTTT.